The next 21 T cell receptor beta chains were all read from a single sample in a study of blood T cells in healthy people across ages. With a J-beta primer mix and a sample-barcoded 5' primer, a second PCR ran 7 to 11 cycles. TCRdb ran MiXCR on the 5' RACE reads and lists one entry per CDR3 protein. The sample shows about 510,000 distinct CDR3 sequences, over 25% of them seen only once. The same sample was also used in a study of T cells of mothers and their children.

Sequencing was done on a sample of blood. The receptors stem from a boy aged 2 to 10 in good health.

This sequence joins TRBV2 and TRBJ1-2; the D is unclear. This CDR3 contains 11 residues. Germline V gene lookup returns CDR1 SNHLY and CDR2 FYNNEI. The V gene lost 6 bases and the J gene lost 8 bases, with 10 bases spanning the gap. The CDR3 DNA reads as TGTGCCAGCAGAGCGATGGGGGGCTACACCTTC. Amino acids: CASRAMGGYTF.

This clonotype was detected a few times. For the CDR3, the DNA is TGTGCCAGCAGCCGAGGGGACGTTGAGCAGTTCTTC. Amino acid sequence: CASSRGDVEQFF. The V gene is TRBV6-5, the J gene TRBJ2-1, with D tentatively TRBD1 or TRBD2 (5 bases each). Germline loops: CDR1 MNHEY, CDR2 SVGAGI. V lost 6 bases and J 9 bases, leaving 12 bases between the germline ends. CDR3 size: 12 residues.

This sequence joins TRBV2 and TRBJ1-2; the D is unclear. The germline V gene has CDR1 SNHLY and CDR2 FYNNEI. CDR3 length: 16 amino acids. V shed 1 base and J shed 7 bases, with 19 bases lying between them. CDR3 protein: CASSEDPGPKPSGYTF. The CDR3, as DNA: TGTGCCAGCAGTGAAGATCCGGGCCCCAAGCCAAGTGGCTACACCTTC. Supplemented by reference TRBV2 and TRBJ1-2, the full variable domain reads EPEVTQTPSHQVTQMGQEVILRCVPISNHLYFYWYRQILGQKVEFLVSFYNNEISEKSEIFDDQFSVERPDGSNFTLKIRSTKLEDSAMYFCASSEDPGPKPSGYTFGSGTRLTVV.

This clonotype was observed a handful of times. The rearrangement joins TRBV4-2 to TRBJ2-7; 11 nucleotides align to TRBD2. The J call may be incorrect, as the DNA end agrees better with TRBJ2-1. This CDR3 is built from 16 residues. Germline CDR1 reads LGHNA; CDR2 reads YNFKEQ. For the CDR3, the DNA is TGTGCCAGCAGCCAGTCCGGGACTAGCGGCCTCTTGGAGCAGTTCTTC. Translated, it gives CASSQSGTSGLLEQFF.

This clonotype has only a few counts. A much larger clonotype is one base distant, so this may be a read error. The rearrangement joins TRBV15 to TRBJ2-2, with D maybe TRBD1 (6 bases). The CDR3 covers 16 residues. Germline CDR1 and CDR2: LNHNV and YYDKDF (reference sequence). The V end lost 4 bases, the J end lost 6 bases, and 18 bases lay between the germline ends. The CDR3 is CATSTLTGSDAGELFF. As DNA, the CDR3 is TGTGCCACCAGCACCTTAACAGGGTCGGACGCCGGGGAGCTGTTTTTT. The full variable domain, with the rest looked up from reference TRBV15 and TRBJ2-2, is DAMVIQNPRYQVTQFGKPVTLSCSQTLNHNVMYWYQQKSSQAPKLLFHYYDKDFNNEADTPDNFQSRRPNTSFCFLDIRSPGLGDTAMYLCATSTLTGSDAGELFFGEGSRLTVL.

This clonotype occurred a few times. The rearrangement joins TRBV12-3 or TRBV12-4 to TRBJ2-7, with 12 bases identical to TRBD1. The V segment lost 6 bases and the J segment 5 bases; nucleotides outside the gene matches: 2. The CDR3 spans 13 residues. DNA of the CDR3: TGTGCCAGCAGGGGACAGGGGGCAAACGAGCAGTACTTC. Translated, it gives CASRGQGANEQYF.

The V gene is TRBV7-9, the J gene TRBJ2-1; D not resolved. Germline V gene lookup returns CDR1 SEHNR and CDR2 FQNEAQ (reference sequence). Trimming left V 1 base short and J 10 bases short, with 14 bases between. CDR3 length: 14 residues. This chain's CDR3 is CASSLGFQTGEQFF. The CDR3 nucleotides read TGTGCCAGCAGCTTAGGTTTCCAGACTGGAGAGCAGTTCTTC.

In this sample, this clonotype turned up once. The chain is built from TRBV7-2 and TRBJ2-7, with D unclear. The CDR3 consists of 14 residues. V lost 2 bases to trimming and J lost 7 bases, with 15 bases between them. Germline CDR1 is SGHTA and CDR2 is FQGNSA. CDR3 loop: CASSLSPSGAEQYF. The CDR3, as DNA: TGTGCCAGCAGCTTAAGCCCGTCGGGTGCAGAGCAGTACTTC. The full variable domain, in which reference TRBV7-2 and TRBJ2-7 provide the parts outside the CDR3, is GAGVSQSPSNKVTEKGKDVELRCDPISGHTALYWYRQSLGQGLEFLIYFQGNSAPDKSGLPSDRFSAERTGGSVSTLTIQRTQQEDSAVYLCASSLSPSGAEQYFGPGTRLTVT.

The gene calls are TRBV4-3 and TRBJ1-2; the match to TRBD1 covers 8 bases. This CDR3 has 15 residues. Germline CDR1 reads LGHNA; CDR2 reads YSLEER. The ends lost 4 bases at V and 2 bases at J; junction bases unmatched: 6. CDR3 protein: CASSPSGTGNYGYTF. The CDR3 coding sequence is TGCGCCAGCAGCCCCTCCGGGACAGGAAACTATGGCTACACCTTC.

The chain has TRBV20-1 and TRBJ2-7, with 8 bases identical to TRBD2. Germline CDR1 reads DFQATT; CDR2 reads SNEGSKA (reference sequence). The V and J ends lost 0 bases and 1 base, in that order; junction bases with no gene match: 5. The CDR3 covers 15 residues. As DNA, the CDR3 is TGCAGTGCTAGAGATGGAACTAGCGGATCCTACGAGCAGTACTTC. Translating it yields CSARDGTSGSYEQYF.

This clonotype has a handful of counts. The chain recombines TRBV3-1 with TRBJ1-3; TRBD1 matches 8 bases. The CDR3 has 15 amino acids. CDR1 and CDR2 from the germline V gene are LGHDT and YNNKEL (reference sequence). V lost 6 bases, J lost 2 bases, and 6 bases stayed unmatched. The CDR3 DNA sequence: TGTGCCAGCAGGGCCAGGGGGCTCCCTGGAAACACCATATATTTT. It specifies CASRARGLPGNTIYF.

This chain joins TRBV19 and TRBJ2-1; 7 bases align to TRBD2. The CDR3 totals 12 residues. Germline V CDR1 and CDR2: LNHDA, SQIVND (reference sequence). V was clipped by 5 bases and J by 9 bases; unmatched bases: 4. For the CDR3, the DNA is TGTGCCAGTAGTCAAGGGAGGGTTGAGCAGTTCTTC. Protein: CASSQGRVEQFF.

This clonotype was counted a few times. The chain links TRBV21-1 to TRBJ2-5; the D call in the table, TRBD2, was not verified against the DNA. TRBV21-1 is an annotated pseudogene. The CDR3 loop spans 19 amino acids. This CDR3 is CASSLRKGGLAGSEETQYF. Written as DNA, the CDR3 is TGTGCCAGCAGCCTTCGAAAGGGGGGACTAGCGGGATCGGAAGAGACCCAGTACTTC.

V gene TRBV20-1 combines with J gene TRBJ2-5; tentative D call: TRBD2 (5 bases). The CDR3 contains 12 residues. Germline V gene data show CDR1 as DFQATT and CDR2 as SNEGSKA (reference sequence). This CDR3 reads CSPLTSRGTQYF. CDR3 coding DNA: TGCAGCCCGCTAACGAGTCGGGGGACCCAGTACTTC.

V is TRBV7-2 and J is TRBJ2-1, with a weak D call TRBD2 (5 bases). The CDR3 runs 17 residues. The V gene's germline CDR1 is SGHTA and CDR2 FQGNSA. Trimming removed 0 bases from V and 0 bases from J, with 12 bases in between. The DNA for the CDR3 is TGTGCCAGCAGCTTAGCCCTCGAAGGGAGCTCCTACAATGAGCAGTTCTTC. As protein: CASSLALEGSSYNEQFF.

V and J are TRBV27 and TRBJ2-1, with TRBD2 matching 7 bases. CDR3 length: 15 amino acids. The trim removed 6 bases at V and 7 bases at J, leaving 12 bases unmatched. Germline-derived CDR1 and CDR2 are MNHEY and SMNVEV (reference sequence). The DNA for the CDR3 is TGTGCCAGCAGCCCCCAGCGACTAGCAGGGAATGAGCAGTTCTTC. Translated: CASSPQRLAGNEQFF.

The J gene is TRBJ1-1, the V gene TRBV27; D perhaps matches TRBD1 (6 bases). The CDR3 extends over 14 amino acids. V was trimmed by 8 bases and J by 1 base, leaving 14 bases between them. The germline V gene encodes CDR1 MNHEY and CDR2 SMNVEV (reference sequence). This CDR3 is CASAKQGTNTEAFF. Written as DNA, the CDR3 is TGTGCCAGCGCGAAACAGGGTACGAACACTGAAGCTTTCTTT.

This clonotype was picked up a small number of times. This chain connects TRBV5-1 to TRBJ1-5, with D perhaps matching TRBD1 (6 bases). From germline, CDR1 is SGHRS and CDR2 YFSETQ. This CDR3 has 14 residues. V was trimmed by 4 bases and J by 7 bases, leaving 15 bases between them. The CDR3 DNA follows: TGCGCCAGCAGCCTACAGGGAAAAGGGCAGCCCCAGCATTTT. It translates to CASSLQGKGQPQHF. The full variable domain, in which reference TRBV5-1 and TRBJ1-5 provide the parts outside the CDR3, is KAGVTQTPRYLIKTRGQQVTLSCSPISGHRSVSWYQQTPGQGLQFLFEYFSETQRNKGNFPGRFSGRQFSNSRSEMNVSTLELGDSALYLCASSLQGKGQPQHFGDGTRLSIL.

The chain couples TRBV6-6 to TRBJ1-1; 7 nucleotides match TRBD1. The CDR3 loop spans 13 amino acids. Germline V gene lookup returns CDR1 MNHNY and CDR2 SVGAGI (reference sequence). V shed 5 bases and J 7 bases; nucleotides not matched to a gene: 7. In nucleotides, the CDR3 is TGTGCCAGCAGTGCCCCCGGGACAGTTGAAGCTTTCTTT. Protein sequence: CASSAPGTVEAFF.

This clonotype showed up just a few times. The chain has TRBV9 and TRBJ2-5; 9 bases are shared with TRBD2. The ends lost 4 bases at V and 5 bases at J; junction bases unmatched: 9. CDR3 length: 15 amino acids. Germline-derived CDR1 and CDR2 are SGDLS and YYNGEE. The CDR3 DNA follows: TGTGCCAGCAGCACCGCAGCGGGGGGCCGGGAGACCCAGTACTTC. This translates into CASSTAAGGRETQYF.

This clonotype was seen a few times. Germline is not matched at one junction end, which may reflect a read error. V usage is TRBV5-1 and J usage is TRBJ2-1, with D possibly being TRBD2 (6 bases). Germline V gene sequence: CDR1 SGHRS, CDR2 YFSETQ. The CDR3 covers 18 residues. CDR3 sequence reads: CAGSFRASEDKANNEQFF. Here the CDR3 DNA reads TGCGCCGGCAGCTTTAGGGCTAGCGAGGACAAAGCGAACAATGAGCAGTTCTTC. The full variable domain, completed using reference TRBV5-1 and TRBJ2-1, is KAGVTQTPRYLIKTRGQQVTLSCSPISGHRSVSWYQQTPGQGLQFLFEYFSETQRNKGNFPGRFSGRQFSNSRSEMNVSTLELGDSALYLCAGSFRASEDKANNEQFFGPGTRLTVL.